The TCR beta chain described here comes from a study of shared clonotypes between healthy human individuals. Study-wide points: The authors sampled blood alone, and tissue repertoires likely differ.

Unsorted PBMCs provided DNA that was sequenced on ten immunoSEQ deep assay plates. Sequencing used immunoSEQ multiplex PCR; TCRdb keeps in-frame clones, though not all of them. The sample holds hundreds of thousands of clones, roughly 80% seen once. Comment on this clone: Its antigen remains unidentified.

The V end lost 7 bases, the J end lost 1 base, and 7 bases lay between the germline ends. CDR1 and CDR2 (germline): SQVTM, ANQGSEA. The CDR3 contains 11 residues. The J gene is TRBJ1-1, the V gene TRBV29-1; possibly TRBD1 for D (5 bases). The sample was PBMCs. The sequence came from a woman aged 40 to 50 in good health. Some clones in this sample may be carry-over from other donors' samples. The CDR3 region has the DNA TGCAGCGCGACAGAGAACACTGAAGCTTTCTTT. Protein sequence: CSATENTEAFF.